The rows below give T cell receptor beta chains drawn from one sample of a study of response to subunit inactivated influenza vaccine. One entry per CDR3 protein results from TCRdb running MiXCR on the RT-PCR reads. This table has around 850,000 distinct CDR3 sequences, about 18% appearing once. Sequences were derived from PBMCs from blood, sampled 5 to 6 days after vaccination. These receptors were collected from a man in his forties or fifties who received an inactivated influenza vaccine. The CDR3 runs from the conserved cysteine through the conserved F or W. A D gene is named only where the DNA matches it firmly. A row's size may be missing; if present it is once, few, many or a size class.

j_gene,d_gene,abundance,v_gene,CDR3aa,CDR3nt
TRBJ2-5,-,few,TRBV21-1,CASRTGGLETQYF,TGTGCCAGCAGGACAGGGGGCTTGGAGACCCAGTACTTC
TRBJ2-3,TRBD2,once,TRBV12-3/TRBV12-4,CATGLGGDTQYF,TGTGCCACAGGACTAGGTGGGGATACGCAGTATTTT
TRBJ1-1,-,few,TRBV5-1,CASSLHPLTGTEAFF,TGCGCCAGCAGCTTACATCCACTGACTGGCACTGAAGCTTTCTTT
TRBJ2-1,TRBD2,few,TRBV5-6,CASSFLVTLTSGVGNEQFF,TGTGCCAGCAGCTTTCTAGTAACGCTGACTAGCGGGGTAGGTAATGAGCAGTTCTTC
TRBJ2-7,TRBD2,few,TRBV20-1,CSARDPGRVRSDEQYF,TGCAGTGCTAGAGATCCTGGGAGGGTTAGATCGGACGAGCAGTACTTC
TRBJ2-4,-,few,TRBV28,CASSPGDLTNIQYF,TGTGCCAGCAGTCCCGGTGACCTTACAAACATTCAGTACTTC
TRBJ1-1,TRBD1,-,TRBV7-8,CASSAPDWQGAVEAFF,TGTGCCAGCAGCGCACCCGATTGGCAGGGGGCGGTTGAAGCTTTCTTT
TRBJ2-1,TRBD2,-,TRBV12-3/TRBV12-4,CASSSRLAGGQNEQFF,TGTGCCAGCAGTTCCAGACTAGCGGGGGGGCAGAATGAGCAGTTCTTC
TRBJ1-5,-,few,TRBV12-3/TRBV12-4,CASRQGQNNQPQHF,TGTGCCAGCAGACAAGGACAGAATAATCAGCCCCAGCATTTT
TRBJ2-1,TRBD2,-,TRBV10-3,CAISVAGGPSNEQFF,TGTGCCATCAGTGTAGCGGGGGGGCCCTCCAATGAGCAGTTCTTC
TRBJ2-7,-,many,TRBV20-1,CSEGTAYEQYF,TGCAGTGAAGGGACCGCCTACGAGCAGTACTTC
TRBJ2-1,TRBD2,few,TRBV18,CASSPTSGTAPYNEQFF,TGTGCCAGCTCACCCACTAGCGGGACCGCCCCTTACAATGAGCAGTTCTTC
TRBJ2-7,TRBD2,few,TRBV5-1,CASSWTSGGHEQYF,TGCGCCAGCAGCTGGACTAGCGGGGGACACGAGCAGTACTTC
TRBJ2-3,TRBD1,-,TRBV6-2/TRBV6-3,CASRDREDTQYF,TGTGCCAGCAGAGACAGGGAAGATACGCAGTATTTT
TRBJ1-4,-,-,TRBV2,CASSVLQGVNEKLFF,TGTGCCAGCAGTGTTTTGCAGGGAGTTAATGAAAAACTGTTTTTT
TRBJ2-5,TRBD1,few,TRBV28,CASSLVRTGRETQYF,TGTGCCAGCAGTTTAGTGCGGACAGGCCGAGAGACCCAGTACTTC
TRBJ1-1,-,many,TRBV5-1,CASSLGTGNTEAFF,TGTGCCAGCAGCTTGGGGACGGGGAACACTGAAGCTTTCTTT
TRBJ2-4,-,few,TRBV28,CASRGRGGNIQYF,TGTGCCAGCAGGGGGAGGGGGGGGAACATTCAGTACTTC
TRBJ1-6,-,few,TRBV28,CASSSAGSSYNSPLHF,TGTGCCAGCAGTTCCGCCGGGAGCTCCTATAATTCACCCCTCCACTTT
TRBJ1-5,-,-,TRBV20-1,CSARDPGGQSNQPQHF,TGCAGTGCTAGAGATCCTGGGGGTCAGAGCAATCAGCCCCAGCATTTT
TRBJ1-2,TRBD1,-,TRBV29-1,CSVVGPTGEFGYGYTF,TGCAGCGTTGTGGGACCGACAGGGGAATTTGGCTATGGCTACACCTTC
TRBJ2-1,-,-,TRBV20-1,CSARGLDLNEQFF,TGCAGTGCTAGAGGCCTTGACTTGAATGAGCAGTTCTTC